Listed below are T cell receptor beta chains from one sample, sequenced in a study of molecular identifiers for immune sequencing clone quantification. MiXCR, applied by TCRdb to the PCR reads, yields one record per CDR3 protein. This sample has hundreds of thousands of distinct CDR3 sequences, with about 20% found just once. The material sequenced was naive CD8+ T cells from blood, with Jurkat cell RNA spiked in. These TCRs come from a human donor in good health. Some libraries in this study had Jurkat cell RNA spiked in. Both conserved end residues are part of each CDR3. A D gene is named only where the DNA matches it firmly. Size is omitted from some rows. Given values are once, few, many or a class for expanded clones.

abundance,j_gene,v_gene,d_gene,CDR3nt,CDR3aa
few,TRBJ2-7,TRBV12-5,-,TGTGCTAGTGGCCCGGACCCGGGACACAGCTCCTACGAGCAGTACTTC,CASGPDPGHSSYEQYF
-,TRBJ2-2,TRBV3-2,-,TGTGCCAGCAGTCCCTCACGGACGTGGGGGACCGGGGAGCTGTTTTTT,CASSPSRTWGTGELFF
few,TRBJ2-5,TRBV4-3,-,TGCGCCAGCAGCCAAGATAGGGGGATGGCGGGAGAGACCCAGTACTTC,CASSQDRGMAGETQYF
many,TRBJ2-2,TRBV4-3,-,TGCGCCAGCAGCCAAGATGCGGCAGGGGCGAACACCGGGGAGCTGTTTTTT,CASSQDAAGANTGELFF
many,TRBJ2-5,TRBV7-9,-,TGTGCCAGCAGCTTATACGCAGACCACCAAGAGACCCAGTACTTC,CASSLYADHQETQYF
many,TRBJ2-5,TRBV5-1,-,TGCGCCAGCAGCGGACCCGTGGACACCGATGGGACCCAGTACTTC,CASSGPVDTDGTQYF
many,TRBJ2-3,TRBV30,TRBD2,TGTGCCTGGAGCCTCACTAGCGGGGGCACAGATACGCAGTATTTT,CAWSLTSGGTDTQYF
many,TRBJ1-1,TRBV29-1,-,TGCAGCGTCCTAACGTACACTGAAGCTTTCTTT,CSVLTYTEAFF
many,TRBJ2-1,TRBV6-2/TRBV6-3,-,TGTGCCAGCAGTTACCCCAATAATGAGCAGTTCTTC,CASSYPNNEQFF
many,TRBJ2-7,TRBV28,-,TGTGCCAGCAGTTTAGGAGGAATCTCCGAGCAGTACTTC,CASSLGGISEQYF
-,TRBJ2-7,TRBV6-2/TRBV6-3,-,TGTGCCAGCAGGGACCGGACAGTTTCCTACGAGCAGTACTTC,CASRDRTVSYEQYF
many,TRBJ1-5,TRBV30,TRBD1,TGTGCCTGGAGTCCACTTCCCGGGACAGCCCCGTGGGATCAGCCCCAGCATTTT,CAWSPLPGTAPWDQPQHF
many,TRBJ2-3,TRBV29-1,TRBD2,TGCAGCGCCAGAACGCTAACTAGCGGGGGGGGCACAGATACGCAGTATTTT,CSARTLTSGGGTDTQYF
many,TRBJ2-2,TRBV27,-,TGTGCCAGCAGTTCCCTCTTCGGCACCGGGGAGCTGTTTTTT,CASSSLFGTGELFF
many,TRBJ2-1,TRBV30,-,TGTGCCTGGAGCCGTGGGACCCAAGCAATCGATGAGCAGTTCTTC,CAWSRGTQAIDEQFF
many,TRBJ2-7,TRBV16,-,TGTGCCAGCAGCCAACAGGGTCCCCACTACGAGCAGTACTTC,CASSQQGPHYEQYF
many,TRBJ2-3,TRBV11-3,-,TGTGCCAGCAGCAGGGGTACCACAGATACGCAGTATTTT,CASSRGTTDTQYF
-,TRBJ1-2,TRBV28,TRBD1,TGTGCCAGCAGGAAGACAGGGGGCTGGGGCTACACCTTC,CASRKTGGWGYTF
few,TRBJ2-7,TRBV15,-,TGTGCCACCAGTTGGGACCCGAGCTCCTACGAGCAGTACTTC,CATSWDPSSYEQYF
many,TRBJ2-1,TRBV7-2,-,TGTGCCAGCAGCCCAGTTGTGGACCCCTACAATGAGCAGTTCTTC,CASSPVVDPYNEQFF
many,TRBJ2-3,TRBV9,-,TGTGCCAGCAGCGTTGGTGGCGCCGAGGAGGCGCAGTATTTT,CASSVGGAEEAQYF
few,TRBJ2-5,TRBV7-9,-,TGTGCCAGCAGCTCCCGGGCGAGGGAAGAGACCCAGTACTTC,CASSSRAREETQYF
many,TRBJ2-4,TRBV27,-,TGTGCCAGCAGTTTAGGCCAGGGTCTTGACATTCAGTACTTC,CASSLGQGLDIQYF
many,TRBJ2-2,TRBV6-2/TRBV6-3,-,TGTGCCAGCAGTTCTTCCGGGACGGTGAACACCGGGGAGCTGTTTTTT,CASSSSGTVNTGELFF
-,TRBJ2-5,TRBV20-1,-,TGCAGTGCTAGCCCGGACAGACCTGATACCCAGTACTTC,CSASPDRPDTQYF
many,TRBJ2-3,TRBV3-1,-,TGTGCCAGCAGCCAAGATCAGGGGAAGGGGCCAGGGATAAGAGATACGCAGTATTTT,CASSQDQGKGPGIRDTQYF
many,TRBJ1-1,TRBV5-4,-,TGTGCCAGCAGCGACGTATCTGAGGAAGCTTTCTTT,CASSDVSEEAFF
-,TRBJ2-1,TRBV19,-,TGTGCCAGTAGTATCGCTCTCATGGTCGGGCAGTTCTTC,CASSIALMVGQFF
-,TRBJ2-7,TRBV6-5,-,TGTGCCGGCAGTTACTCCAAAACAGGTTTCTACGAGCAGTACTTC,CAGSYSKTGFYEQYF
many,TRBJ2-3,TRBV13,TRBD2,TGTGCCAGCAGCTTAGGGCCCGGGACTAGCGGGATCACTAGCACAGATACGCAGTATTTT,CASSLGPGTSGITSTDTQYF
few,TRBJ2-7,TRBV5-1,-,TGCGCCAGCAGCTTGTACGGGAACTGCGAGCAGTACTTC,CASSLYGNCEQYF
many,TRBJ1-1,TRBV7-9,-,TGTGCCAGCAGCTTAGAGCCTGGGAGCACTGAAGCTTTCTTT,CASSLEPGSTEAFF
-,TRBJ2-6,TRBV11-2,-,TGTGCCAGCAGCTTAGGGGGTACAGGCTCTGGGGCCAACGTCCTGACTTTC,CASSLGGTGSGANVLTF
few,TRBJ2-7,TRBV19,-,TGTGCCAGTAGTAACCTCGGACAGCCCTACGAGCAGTACTTC,CASSNLGQPYEQYF
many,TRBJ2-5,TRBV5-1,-,TGCGCCAGCAGCTTGGAGTGGACGGCCCAAGAGACCCAGTACTTC,CASSLEWTAQETQYF
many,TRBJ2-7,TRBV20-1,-,TGCAGTGCCCGGGACTTCTCGGTGAGGGAGCAGTACTTC,CSARDFSVREQYF
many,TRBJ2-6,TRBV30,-,TGTGCCTGGACGATTGGACCTCTAGTCTCTGGGGCCAACGTCCTGACTTTC,CAWTIGPLVSGANVLTF
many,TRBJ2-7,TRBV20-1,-,TGCAGTGCTAGAGATTTAGCGGCCGCTCGGTACGAGCAGTACTTC,CSARDLAAARYEQYF
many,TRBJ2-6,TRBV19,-,TGTGCCAGTACGACCGGGGCCAACGTCCTGACTTTC,CASTTGANVLTF
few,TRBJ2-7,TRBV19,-,TGTGCCAGTAGGGACATCCCGTCCTACGAGCAGTACTTC,CASRDIPSYEQYF
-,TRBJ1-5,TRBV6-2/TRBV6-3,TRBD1,TGTGCCAGCAGTTTCGGACAGGGGGCCTTGAGCAATCAGCCCCAGCATTTT,CASSFGQGALSNQPQHF
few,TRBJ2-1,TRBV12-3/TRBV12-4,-,TGTGCCAGCAGCGATCAGGGAGGGGGCAATGAGCAGTTCTTC,CASSDQGGGNEQFF
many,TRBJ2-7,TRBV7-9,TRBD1,TGTGCCAGCAGCTTAGAAGCTGTTCCAGGGGGCCGCTACGAGCAGTACTTC,CASSLEAVPGGRYEQYF
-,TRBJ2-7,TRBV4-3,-,TGCGCCAGCAGCCAAGATCAAACAGGGCCCGGATACGAGCAGTACTTC,CASSQDQTGPGYEQYF
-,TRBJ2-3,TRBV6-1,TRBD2,TGTGCCAGCAGAACCGGGACTAGCGGGGAGGGCACAGATACGCAGTATTTT,CASRTGTSGEGTDTQYF
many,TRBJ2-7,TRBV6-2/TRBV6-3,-,TGTGCCAGCAGTTACGCGCCCACCATTTCCTACGAGCAGTACTTC,CASSYAPTISYEQYF
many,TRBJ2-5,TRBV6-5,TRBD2,TGTGCCAGCAGCTCAGCGGGGGGTTCGCTAGAGACCCAGTACTTC,CASSSAGGSLETQYF
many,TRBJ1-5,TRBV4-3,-,TGCGCCAGCAGCCCCTGGACCTTTCAGCCCCAGCATTTT,CASSPWTFQPQHF
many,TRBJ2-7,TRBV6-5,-,TGTGCCAGCGGGGACGGAGCATACTACGAGCAGTACTTC,CASGDGAYYEQYF
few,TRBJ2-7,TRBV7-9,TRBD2,TGTGCCAGCAGCACGGGACTAGTTACCTACGAGCAGTACTTC,CASSTGLVTYEQYF
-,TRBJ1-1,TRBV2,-,TGTGCCAGCAGTGAAATGGGACTGGGGGAGCTGGGGCACACTGAAGCTTTCTTT,CASSEMGLGELGHTEAFF
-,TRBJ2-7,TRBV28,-,TGTGCCAGCAGTACGGTAGAGAAGGAAAATCACTCCTACGAGCAGTACTTC,CASSTVEKENHSYEQYF
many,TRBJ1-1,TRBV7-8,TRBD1,TGTGCCAGCAGCTTAGAACAGGGGGCTGAAGCTTTCTTT,CASSLEQGAEAFF
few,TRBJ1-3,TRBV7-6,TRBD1,TGTGCCAGCAGCCAGGGACAGGGGAGGGGCGACACCATATATTTT,CASSQGQGRGDTIYF
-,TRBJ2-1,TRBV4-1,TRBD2,TGCGCCAGCAGCACCCATACTAGCGGGGTCTACAATGAGCAGTTCTTC,CASSTHTSGVYNEQFF